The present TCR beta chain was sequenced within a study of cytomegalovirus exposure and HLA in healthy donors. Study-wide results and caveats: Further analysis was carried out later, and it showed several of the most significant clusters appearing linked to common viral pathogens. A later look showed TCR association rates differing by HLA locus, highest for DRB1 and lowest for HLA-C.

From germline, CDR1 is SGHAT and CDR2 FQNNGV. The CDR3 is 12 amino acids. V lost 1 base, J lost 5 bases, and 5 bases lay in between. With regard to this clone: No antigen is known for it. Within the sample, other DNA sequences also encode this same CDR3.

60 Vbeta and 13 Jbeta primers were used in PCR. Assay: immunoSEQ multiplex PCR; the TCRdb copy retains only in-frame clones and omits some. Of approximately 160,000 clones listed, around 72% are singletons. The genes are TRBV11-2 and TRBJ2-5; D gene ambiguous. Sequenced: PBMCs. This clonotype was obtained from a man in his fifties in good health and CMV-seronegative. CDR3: CASSLVRETQYF. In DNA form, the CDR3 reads TGTGCCAGCAGCTTAGTTCGGGAGACCCAGTACTTC.